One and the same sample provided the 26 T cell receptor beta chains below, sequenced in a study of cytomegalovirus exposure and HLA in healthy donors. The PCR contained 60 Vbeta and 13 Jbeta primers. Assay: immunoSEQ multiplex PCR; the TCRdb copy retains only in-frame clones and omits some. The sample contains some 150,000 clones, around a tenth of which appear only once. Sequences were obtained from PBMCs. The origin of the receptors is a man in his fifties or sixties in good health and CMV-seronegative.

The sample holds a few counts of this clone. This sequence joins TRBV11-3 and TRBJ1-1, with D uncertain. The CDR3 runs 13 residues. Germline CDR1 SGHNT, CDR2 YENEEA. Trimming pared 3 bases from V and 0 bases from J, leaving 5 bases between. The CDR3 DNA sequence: TGTGCCAGCAGCTTGGGAGTGAACACTGAAGCTTTCTTT. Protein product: CASSLGVNTEAFF.

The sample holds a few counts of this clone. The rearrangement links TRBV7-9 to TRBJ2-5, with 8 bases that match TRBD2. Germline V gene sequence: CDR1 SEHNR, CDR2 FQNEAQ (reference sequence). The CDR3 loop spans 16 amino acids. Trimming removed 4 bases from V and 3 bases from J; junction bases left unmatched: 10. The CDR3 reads CASSSWGAGGKETQYF. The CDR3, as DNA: TGTGCCAGCAGCTCCTGGGGGGCGGGAGGAAAAGAGACCCAGTACTTC.

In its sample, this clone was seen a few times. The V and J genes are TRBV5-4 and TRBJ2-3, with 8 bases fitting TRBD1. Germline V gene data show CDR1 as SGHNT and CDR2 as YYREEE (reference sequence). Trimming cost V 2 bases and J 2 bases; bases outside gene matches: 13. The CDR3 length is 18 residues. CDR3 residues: CASSLGPSGTGVTDTQYF. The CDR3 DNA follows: TGTGCCAGCAGCTTAGGGCCTTCCGGGACAGGAGTCACAGATACGCAGTATTTT.

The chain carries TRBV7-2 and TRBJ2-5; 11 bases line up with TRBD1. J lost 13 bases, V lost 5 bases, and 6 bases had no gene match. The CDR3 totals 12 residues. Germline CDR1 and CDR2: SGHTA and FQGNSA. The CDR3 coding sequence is TGTGCCAGCAGCGCTGGGACAGGGGGTGTGTACTTC. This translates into CASSAGTGGVYF.

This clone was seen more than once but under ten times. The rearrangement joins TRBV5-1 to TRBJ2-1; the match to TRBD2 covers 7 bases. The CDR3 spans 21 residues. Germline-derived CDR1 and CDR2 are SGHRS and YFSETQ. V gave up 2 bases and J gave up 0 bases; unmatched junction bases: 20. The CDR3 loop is CASSLSNKVPTSWSSYNEQFF. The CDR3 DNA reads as TGCGCCAGCAGCTTATCCAATAAGGTCCCGACTAGCTGGAGCTCCTACAATGAGCAGTTCTTC.

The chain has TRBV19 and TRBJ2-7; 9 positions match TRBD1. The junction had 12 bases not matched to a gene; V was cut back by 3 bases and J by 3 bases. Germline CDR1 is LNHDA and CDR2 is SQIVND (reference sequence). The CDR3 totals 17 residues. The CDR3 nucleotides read TGTGCCAGTAGTATTAGGGGCCCCGGACAGGGGAGCTACGAGCAGTACTTC. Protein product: CASSIRGPGQGSYEQYF.

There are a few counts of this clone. The CDR3 nucleotides read TGCGCCAGCAGCGTGGAGGGGGGGGCGCCTTTCATGAACACTGAAGCTTTCTTT. This encodes CASSVEGGAPFMNTEAFF. V gene TRBV5-1 combines with J gene TRBJ1-1, with D possibly being TRBD1 (6 bases). CDR3 size: 18 residues. V was shortened by 4 bases and J by 0 bases, with 22 bases between the two germline ends. Germline lookup yields CDR1 SGHRS and CDR2 YFSETQ.

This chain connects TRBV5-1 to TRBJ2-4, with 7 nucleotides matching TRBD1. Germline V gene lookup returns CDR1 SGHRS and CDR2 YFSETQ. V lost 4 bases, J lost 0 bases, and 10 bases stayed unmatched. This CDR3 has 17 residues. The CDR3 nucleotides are TGCGCCAGCAGCCCACCGGGACAGAGTTTAGCCAAAAACATTCAGTACTTC. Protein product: CASSPPGQSLAKNIQYF.

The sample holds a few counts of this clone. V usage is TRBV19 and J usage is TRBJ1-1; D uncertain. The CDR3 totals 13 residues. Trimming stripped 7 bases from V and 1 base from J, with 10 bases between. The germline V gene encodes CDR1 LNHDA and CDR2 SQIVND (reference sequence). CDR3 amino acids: CASTQVTNTEAFF. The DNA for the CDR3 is TGTGCCAGTACTCAGGTGACGAACACTGAAGCTTTCTTT.

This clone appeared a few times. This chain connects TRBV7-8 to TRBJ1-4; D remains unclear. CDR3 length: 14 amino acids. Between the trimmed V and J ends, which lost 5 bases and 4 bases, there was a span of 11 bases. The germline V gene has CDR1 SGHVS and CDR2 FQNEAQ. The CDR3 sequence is CASSNFADNEKLFF. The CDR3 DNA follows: TGTGCCAGCAGCAACTTTGCGGATAATGAAAAACTGTTTTTT.

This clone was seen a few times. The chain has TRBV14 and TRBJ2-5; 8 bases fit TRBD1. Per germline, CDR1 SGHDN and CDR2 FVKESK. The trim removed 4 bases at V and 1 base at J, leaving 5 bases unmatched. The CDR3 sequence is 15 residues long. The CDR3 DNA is TGTGCCAGCAGCCGAGACAGGGGTTCCCAAGAGACCCAGTACTTC. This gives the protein CASSRDRGSQETQYF. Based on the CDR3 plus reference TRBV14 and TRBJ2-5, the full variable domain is EAGVTQFPSHSVIEKGQTVTLRCDPISGHDNLYWYRRVMGKEIKFLLHFVKESKQDESGMPNNRFLAERTGGTYSTLKVQPAELEDSGVYFCASSRDRGSQETQYFGPGTRLLVL.

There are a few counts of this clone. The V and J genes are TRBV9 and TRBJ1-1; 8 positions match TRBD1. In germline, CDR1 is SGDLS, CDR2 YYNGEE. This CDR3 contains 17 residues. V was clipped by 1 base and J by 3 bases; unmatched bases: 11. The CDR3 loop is CASSVSKTQGEDTEAFF. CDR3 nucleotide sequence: TGTGCCAGCAGCGTATCAAAAACACAGGGGGAAGACACTGAAGCTTTCTTT.

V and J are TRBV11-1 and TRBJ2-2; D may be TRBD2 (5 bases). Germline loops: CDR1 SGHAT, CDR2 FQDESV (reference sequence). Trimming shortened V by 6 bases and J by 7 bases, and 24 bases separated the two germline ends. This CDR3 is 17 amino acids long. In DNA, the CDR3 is TGTGCCAGCAGGCGGGCCGGGGTTGGAGTTGGGGACGGGGAGCTGTTTTTT. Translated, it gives CASRRAGVGVGDGELFF.

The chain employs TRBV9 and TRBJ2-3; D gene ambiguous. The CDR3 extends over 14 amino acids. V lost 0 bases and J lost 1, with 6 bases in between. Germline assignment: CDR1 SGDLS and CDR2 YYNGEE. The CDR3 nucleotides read TGTGCCAGCAGCGTAGCGGTTGGCACAGATACGCAGTATTTT. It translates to CASSVAVGTDTQYF.

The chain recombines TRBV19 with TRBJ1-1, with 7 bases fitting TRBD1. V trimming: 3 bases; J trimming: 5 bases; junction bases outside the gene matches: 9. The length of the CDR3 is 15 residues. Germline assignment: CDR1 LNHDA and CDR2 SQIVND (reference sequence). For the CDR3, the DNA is TGTGCCAGTAGTATTTTTAGGGGGCGGGGTACTGAAGCTTTCTTT. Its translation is CASSIFRGRGTEAFF.

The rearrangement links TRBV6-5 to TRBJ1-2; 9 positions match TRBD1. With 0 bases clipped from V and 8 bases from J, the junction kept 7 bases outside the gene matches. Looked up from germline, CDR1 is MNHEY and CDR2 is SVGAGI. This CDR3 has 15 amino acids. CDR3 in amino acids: CASSYSYGQGMGYTF. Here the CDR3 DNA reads TGTGCCAGCAGTTACTCGTACGGACAGGGGATGGGCTACACCTTC.

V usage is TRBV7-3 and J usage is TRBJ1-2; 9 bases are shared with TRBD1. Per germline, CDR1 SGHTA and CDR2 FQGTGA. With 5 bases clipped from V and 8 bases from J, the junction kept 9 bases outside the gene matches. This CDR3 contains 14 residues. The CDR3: CASSPNRGQRGYTF. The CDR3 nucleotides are TGTGCCAGCAGCCCAAACAGGGGGCAGCGAGGCTACACCTTC.

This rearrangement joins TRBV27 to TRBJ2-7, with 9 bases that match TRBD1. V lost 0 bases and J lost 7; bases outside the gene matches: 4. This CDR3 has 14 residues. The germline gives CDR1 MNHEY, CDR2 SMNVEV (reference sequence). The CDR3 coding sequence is TGTGCCAGCAGTTTATCGGGGACAGGGAGGGAGCAGTACTTC. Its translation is CASSLSGTGREQYF.

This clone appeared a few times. The CDR3 nucleotides are TGTGCCAGCGTCAGAATTAGCAATCAGCCCCAGCATTTT. Its translation is CASVRISNQPQHF. The J gene is TRBJ1-5, the V gene TRBV6-6; D remains unclear. Germline V gene sequence: CDR1 MNHNY, CDR2 SVGAGI (reference sequence). The CDR3 length is 13 residues. V was shortened by 8 bases and J by 0 bases, with 8 bases between the two germline ends.

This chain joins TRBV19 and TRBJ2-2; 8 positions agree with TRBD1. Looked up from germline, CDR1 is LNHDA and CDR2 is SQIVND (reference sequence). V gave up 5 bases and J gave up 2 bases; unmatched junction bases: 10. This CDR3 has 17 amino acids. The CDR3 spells CASSRVQGVHNTGELFF. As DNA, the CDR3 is TGTGCCAGTAGTCGGGTACAGGGGGTGCACAACACCGGGGAGCTGTTTTTT.

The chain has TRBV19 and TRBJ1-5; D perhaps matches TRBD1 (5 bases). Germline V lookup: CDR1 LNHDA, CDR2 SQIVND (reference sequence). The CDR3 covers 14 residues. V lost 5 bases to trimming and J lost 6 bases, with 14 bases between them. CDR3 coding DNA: TGTGCCAGTAGTCCCGCGGGGGTAGGTCAGCCCCAGCATTTT. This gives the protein CASSPAGVGQPQHF.

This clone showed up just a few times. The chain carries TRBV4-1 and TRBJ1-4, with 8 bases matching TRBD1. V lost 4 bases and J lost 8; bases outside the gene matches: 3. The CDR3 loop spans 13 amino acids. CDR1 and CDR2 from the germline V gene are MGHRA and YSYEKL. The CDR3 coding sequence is TGCGCCAGCAGCCGAACAGGGGGGGAAAAACTGTTTTTT. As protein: CASSRTGGEKLFF.

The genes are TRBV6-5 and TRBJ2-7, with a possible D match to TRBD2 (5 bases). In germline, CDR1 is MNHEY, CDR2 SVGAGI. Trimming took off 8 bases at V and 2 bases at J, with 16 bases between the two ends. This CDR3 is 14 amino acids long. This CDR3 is CASFGWRNTYEQYF. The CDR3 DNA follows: TGTGCCAGCTTCGGATGGAGGAATACCTACGAGCAGTACTTC.

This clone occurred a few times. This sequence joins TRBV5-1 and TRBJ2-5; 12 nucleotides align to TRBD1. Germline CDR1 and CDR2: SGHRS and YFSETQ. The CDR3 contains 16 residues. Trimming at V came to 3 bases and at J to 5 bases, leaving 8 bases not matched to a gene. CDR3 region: CASSSSGTGGEETQYF. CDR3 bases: TGCGCCAGCAGCTCCTCGGGGACAGGGGGCGAGGAGACCCAGTACTTC.

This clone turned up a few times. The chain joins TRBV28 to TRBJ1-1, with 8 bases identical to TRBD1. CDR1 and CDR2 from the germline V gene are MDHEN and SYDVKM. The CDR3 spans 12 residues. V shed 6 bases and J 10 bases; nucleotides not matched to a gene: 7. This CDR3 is CASRTGVYGAFF. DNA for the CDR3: TGTGCCAGCAGGACAGGGGTATATGGAGCTTTCTTT.

The CDR3 region has the DNA TGTGCCAGCAGTGAAGGGACAGGCGAGTACAATGAGCAGTTCTTC. Translating gives CASSEGTGEYNEQFF. The V gene is TRBV6-1, the J gene TRBJ2-1, with 7 bases that match TRBD1. V lost 1 base, J lost 4 bases, and 4 bases stayed unmatched. The CDR3 is 15 amino acids. In germline, CDR1 is MNHNS, CDR2 SASEGT.